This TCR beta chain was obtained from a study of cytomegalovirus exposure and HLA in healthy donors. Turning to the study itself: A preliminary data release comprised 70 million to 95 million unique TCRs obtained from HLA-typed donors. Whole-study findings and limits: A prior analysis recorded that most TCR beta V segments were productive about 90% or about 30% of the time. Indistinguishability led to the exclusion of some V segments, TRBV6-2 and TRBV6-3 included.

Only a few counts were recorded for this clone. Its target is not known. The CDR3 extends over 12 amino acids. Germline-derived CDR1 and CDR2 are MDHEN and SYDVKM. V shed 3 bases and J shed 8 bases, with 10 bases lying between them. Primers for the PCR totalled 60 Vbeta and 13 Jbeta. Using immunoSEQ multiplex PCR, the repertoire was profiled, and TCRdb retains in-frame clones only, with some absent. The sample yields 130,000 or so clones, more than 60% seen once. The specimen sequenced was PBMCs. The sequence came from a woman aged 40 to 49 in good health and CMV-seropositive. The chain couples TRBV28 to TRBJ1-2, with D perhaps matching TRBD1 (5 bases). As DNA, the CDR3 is TGTGCCAGCAGTTTGGGGCGTCAGGGCTACACCTTC. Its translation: CASSLGRQGYTF.